This TCR beta chain was documented in a study of blood T cell repertoires in COVID-19 (TCRdb year 2020). As for the study more broadly: Samples from collaborators originated in the United States, Italy and Spain and spanned both the acute and convalescent phases of COVID-19. The prospective study material was composed of cDNA or gDNA derived from T cells, B-cell-depleted T cells, or PBMCs. The dataset comprised deeply sampled blood TCRbeta repertoires from subjects exposed to, actively infected with, or recovered from COVID-19. The repertoires were released in a freely available public database meant as a resource for research on the immune response to SARS-CoV-2. Samples were obtained from the ongoing ImmuneRACE study (first 160 participants) and from about 1,300 subjects provided by 6 global collaborators. A de-identified subject ID, COVID-19 status, age in years and sex were almost always included in the sample metadata. Where available, HLA class I and class II types were obtained from metadata supplied by the sample provider rather than from assay-based typing.

The immunoSEQ Assay, a bias-controlled multiplex PCR, was used to amplify TCRbeta CDR3 regions from genomic DNA. Per the source publication's procedure: Within the assay, amplification of reference gene primers was used to estimate how many nucleated cells each sample contained. To quantify the absolute abundance of each unique TCRbeta CDR3 rearrangement, sequence reads were collapsed and filtered. Productive Simpson clonality was computed per sample as the square root of Simpson's diversity index over productive rearrangements. This immuneACCESS table, as held by TCRdb, lists in-frame sequences with V and J called but not all clones. Of the missing ones, under half trace to an unresolved V gene in checked studies; the others have no known cause. V and J calls and clone size are those listed in that table; D and trimming were worked out from the DNA. Across this sample there are about 120,000 clones, with nearly 90% seen only once. Of the sample, approximately 3.9% is held by the ten largest clones.

On this clone itself: Its recognized antigen is unknown. No much larger clone exists at a distance of one base, and base qualities are not known.

At one collaborating source in Seattle, patients were enrolled during active infection and were followed longitudinally through the course of disease. The collaborating institutions used their own protocols to collect whole blood in K2EDTA tubes. For TCRbeta analysis, collaborators shipped samples as frozen whole blood, isolated PBMCs, or DNA extracted from either of those sample types. The CDR3 spans 16 residues, from the cysteine through the phenylalanine. Kept here is only the CDR3 DNA, which spans 48 bases and is read in frame from base 1. V ends up 0 bases short and J 8 bases short, with an unmatched junction base count of 9. Sequences LNHNV (CDR1) and YYDKDF (CDR2) are obtained from the germline V gene (reference sequence). The study at large found these results: How much clinical and demographic metadata was included differed by source and by participant, and the metadata was provided uncurated.

The clonotype comes from an older woman with COVID-19, enrolled during active disease. The rearranged segments are TRBV15 and TRBJ2-4, with TRBD2 identical over 8 junction bases. Sequenced sample: peripheral blood. The DNA is as follows: TGTGCCACCAGCAGAGAGGTTGCGGGGGGAAGGGACATTCAGTACTTC. It translates to CATSREVAGGRDIQYF.